Below, 16 T cell receptor beta chains from the same sample are listed, as sequenced in a study of T-cell reconstitution after alpha-beta-depleted transplantation in children. Preparation of the TCRbeta library used unique molecular identifiers. Via MiXCR, TCRdb re-called the PCR reads, giving one row per CDR3 protein. Of hundreds of thousands of distinct CDR3 sequences listed, roughly 13% were seen once; the top ten hold 2.2%. This material consisted of PBMCs, mostly from graft donor cells, taken 360 days after TCRalphabeta/CD19-depleted stem cell transplant. These receptors came from a male patient younger than 18 who had a stem cell transplant for acute myeloid leukemia, so the T cells may come from the graft donor.

A remark on this clonotype: An end of the junction differs from the germline gene, which may be a read error. The rearrangement uses TRBV7-7 and TRBJ2-1; D is ambiguous. Germline V CDR1 and CDR2: SSHAT, FNYEAQ (reference sequence). The CDR3 runs 16 residues. The CDR3 region has the DNA TGTGCTAGCAGCCCAAGACCCGTATACGGGTCCAATGAGCAGTTCTTC. Its translation: CASSPRPVYGSNEQFF.

V and J are TRBV6-5 and TRBJ1-3; D not resolved. V was shortened by 0 bases and J by 3 bases, with 6 bases between the two germline ends. The germline V gene has CDR1 MNHEY and CDR2 SVGAGI. The CDR3 is 14 amino acids. CDR3 protein: CASSYSTIGNTIYF. As DNA, the CDR3 is TGTGCCAGCAGTTACTCCACAATTGGAAACACCATATATTTT.

This chain links TRBV4-3 with TRBJ2-5; TRBD1 matches at 10 bases. The germline V gene encodes CDR1 LGHNA and CDR2 YSLEER. V gave up 0 bases and J gave up 1 base; unmatched junction bases: 2. The CDR3 runs to 16 residues. The CDR3 nucleotides are TGCGCCAGCAGCCAAGACGGGACAGGGGTCCAAGAGACCCAGTACTTC. This codes for CASSQDGTGVQETQYF.

This clonotype was found many times. CDR3 protein: CSAPNPFYGYTF. The CDR3 nucleotides are TGCAGTGCCCCGAATCCCTTCTATGGCTACACCTTC. The chain links TRBV20-1 to TRBJ1-2; D not certain. Germline loops: CDR1 DFQATT, CDR2 SNEGSKA (reference sequence). The ends were cut back, 6 bases at V and 4 bases at J, with 12 bases in the middle. The CDR3 runs 12 residues.

The V and J genes are TRBV27 and TRBJ2-7; 11 bases agree with TRBD2. This CDR3 contains 15 residues. The germline CDR1 and CDR2 sequences are MNHEY and SMNVEV (reference sequence). J gave up 2 bases and V 4 bases, and 4 bases lay outside the gene matches. CDR3 DNA: TGTGCCAGCAGTTCCCGACTAGCGGGGACCTACGAGCAGTACTTC. Translated, it gives CASSSRLAGTYEQYF.

The chain is built from TRBV29-1 and TRBJ2-1, with TRBD1 matching 9 bases. This CDR3 is built from 15 residues. After removal of 8 bases from V and 6 bases from J, the junction contained 14 bases not matched to a gene. Germline CDR1 SQVTM, CDR2 ANQGSEA. This CDR3 reads CSRSGEGQGSNEQFF. In nucleotides, the CDR3 is TGCAGCCGATCGGGAGAGGGACAGGGATCCAATGAGCAGTTCTTC.

This chain connects TRBV4-3 to TRBJ2-7; 9 bases match TRBD2. Per the germline V gene, CDR1 is LGHNA and CDR2 is YSLEER. The J segment lost 6 bases and the V segment lost 0 bases, leaving 21 bases of the junction unmatched. The CDR3 loop spans 20 amino acids. The CDR3, as DNA: TGCGCCAGCAGCCAAGACGTAGAGGTAGCGGGAGTGGTGGTAAAGGGCGAGCAGTACTTC. Residues: CASSQDVEVAGVVVKGEQYF.

With regard to this clonotype: A clone one base away is much larger, so this may be a read error. The chain joins TRBV20-1 to TRBJ2-1; the D gene is possibly TRBD2 (5 bases). This CDR3 is built from 17 residues. Per germline, CDR1 DFQATT and CDR2 SNEGSKA (reference sequence). The CDR3 nucleotides read TGCAGTGTTAGAGAATATTGGCGGGCGAGCTCCTACAATGAGCAGTTCTTC. Residues: CSVREYWRASSYNEQFF.

As concerns this clonotype: This clone may be a read error of a much larger clone one base away. The chain employs TRBV12-3 or TRBV12-4 and TRBJ2-5; TRBD2 might be the D (6 bases). The CDR3 has 15 residues. V was clipped by 4 bases and J by 5 bases, with 17 bases between them. The CDR3 protein is CASSSPGGSGETQYF. In nucleotides, the CDR3 is TGTGCCAGCAGTTCTCCCGGAGGCAGCGGGGAGACCCAGTACTTC.

This clonotype was observed a few times. The gene calls are TRBV15 and TRBJ2-7, with D tentatively TRBD1 or TRBD2 (5 bases each). The CDR3 totals 17 residues. Germline V gives CDR1 LNHNV, CDR2 YYDKDF (reference sequence). Between the trimmed V and J ends, which lost 0 bases and 7 bases, there was a span of 22 bases. The CDR3 DNA follows: TGTGCCACCAGCAGAGAAAGTCGTGGGGCGGGCGATGAGGAGCAGTACTTC. This codes for CATSRESRGAGDEEQYF.

The V and J genes are TRBV20-1 and TRBJ1-5; D gene uncertain. Trimming removed 5 bases at V and 7 bases at J, with 15 bases between. Germline assignment: CDR1 DFQATT and CDR2 SNEGSKA (reference sequence). This CDR3 has 13 residues. The CDR3 sequence is CSAPSPIGQPQHF. The CDR3 bases are TGCAGTGCTCCCAGCCCCATTGGGCAGCCCCAGCATTTT.

This clonotype appeared many times. V usage is TRBV5-1 and J usage is TRBJ2-3, with D unresolved. Trimming took off 0 bases at V and 6 bases at J, with 8 bases between the two ends. From germline, CDR1 is SGHRS and CDR2 YFSETQ. The CDR3 covers 13 residues. CDR3 nucleotides: TGCGCCAGCAGCTTGGCCGGAGCCGATACGCAGTATTTT. It is translated as CASSLAGADTQYF.

This clonotype showed up just a few times. The chain carries TRBV28 and TRBJ2-7, with unresolved D. Germline V gives CDR1 MDHEN, CDR2 SYDVKM. Trimming removed 8 bases from V and 11 bases from J, with 10 bases in between. The CDR3 runs to 9 residues. The CDR3 protein is CASGQPEYF. The DNA for the CDR3 is TGTGCCAGCGGTCAACCAGAGTACTTC.

This chain uses TRBV20-1 with TRBJ2-3, with D maybe TRBD1 (5 bases). Germline V gene sequence: CDR1 DFQATT, CDR2 SNEGSKA (reference sequence). The V gene lost 3 bases and the J gene lost 2 bases, with 15 bases spanning the gap. The CDR3 loop spans 15 amino acids. DNA for the CDR3: TGCAGTGCTAGCCAGGGAAGGACGGACACAGATACGCAGTATTTT. It encodes CSASQGRTDTDTQYF.

The rearrangement uses TRBV28 and TRBJ1-2; TRBD1 agrees at 9 bases. The CDR3 loop spans 14 amino acids. V was pared by 2 bases and J by 7 bases, with 5 bases of the junction left unmatched. Per germline, CDR1 MDHEN and CDR2 SYDVKM. The CDR3 reads CASSLDNRGPGYTF. The CDR3 DNA is TGTGCCAGCAGTTTAGACAACAGGGGGCCTGGCTACACCTTC.

This chain uses TRBV10-3 with TRBJ2-1; TRBD2 agrees at 7 bases. Trimming at V came to 8 bases and at J to 0 bases, leaving 4 bases not matched to a gene. This CDR3 has 14 amino acids. CDR1 and CDR2 (germline): ENHRY, SYGVKD. The DNA for the CDR3 is TGTGCCATCTCCGCGGGAGACTCCTACAATGAGCAGTTCTTC. This codes for CAISAGDSYNEQFF.